This T cell receptor (beta chain) was profiled in a study of Ad26.COV2.S vaccination and SARS-CoV-2 variants. Study results and caveats: With respect to non-spike TCR breadth, vaccine and placebo recipients were similar. Spike-specific TCR breadth in vaccine recipients exceeded that seen in placebo recipients. Breadth and depth estimates from TCRs may understate total T cell responses. Reported post-vaccination CD8+ and CD4+ T cell responses to spike showed substantial breadth.

V was clipped by 0 bases and J by 2 bases; unmatched bases: 6. Germline lookup yields CDR1 LGHDT and CDR2 YNNKEL (reference sequence). The CDR3 is 17 residues long. Data came from immunoSEQ multiplex PCR; TCRdb stores just in-frame clones and leaves some out. The table shows around 370,000 clones, with 92% occurring only once. Concerning this clone itself: As yet, its antigen is unknown.

V usage is TRBV3-1 (or the pseudogene TRBV3-2) and J usage is TRBJ2-1, with 8 bases matching TRBD1. The specimen comprised peripheral blood, sampled after recovery from COVID-19. The source is a human donor who had recovered from COVID-19. The CDR3 coding sequence is TGTGCCAGCAGCCAAGATGGGACAGGAGGCCCCTACAATGAGCAGTTCTTC. Translated: CASSQDGTGGPYNEQFF.